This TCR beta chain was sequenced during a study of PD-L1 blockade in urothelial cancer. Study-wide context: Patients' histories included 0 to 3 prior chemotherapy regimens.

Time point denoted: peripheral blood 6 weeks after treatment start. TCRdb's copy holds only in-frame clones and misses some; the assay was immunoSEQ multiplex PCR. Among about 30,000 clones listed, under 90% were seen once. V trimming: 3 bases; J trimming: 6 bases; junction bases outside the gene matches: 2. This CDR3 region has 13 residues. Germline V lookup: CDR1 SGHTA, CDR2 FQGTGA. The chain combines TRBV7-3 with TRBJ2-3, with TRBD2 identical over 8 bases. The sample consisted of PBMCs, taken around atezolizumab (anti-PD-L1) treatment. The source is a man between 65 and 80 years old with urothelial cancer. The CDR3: CASSFSSGDTQYF. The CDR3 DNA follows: TGTGCCAGCAGCTTCTCTAGCGGGGATACGCAGTATTTT.